This TCR beta chain came from a study of blood T cell repertoires in COVID-19. Study as a whole: T cells, B-cell-depleted T cells, or PBMCs provided the cDNA or gDNA that served as material.

V shed 3 bases and J shed 1 base, with 13 bases lying between them. The germline V gene has CDR1 SGHRS and CDR2 YFSETQ. The CDR3 extends over 15 amino acids. In the original workflow: Estimation of nucleated cell counts was performed using reference gene primer amplification. TCRdb's copy holds only in-frame clones and misses some; the assay was immunoSEQ multiplex PCR. V, J and clone size derive from that table, while D and trimming were established from the DNA sequence. The repertoire holds about 200,000 clones, about 90% seen once, with roughly 0.78% in the top ten. The sequence derives from a woman between 65 and 79 years old with acute or convalescent COVID-19. Sample: peripheral blood. The chain recombines TRBV5-1 with TRBJ1-1; D is possibly TRBD1 (5 bases). The CDR3 spells CASSSLGGKNTEAFF. In nucleotides, the CDR3 is TGCGCCAGCAGCTCCCTCGGGGGGAAGAACACTGAAGCTTTCTTT.